The subject of this entry is one T cell receptor (beta chain). Its antigen remains unknown. A second about 6 to 12 cycle PCR used barcoded and J-beta primers. TCRdb re-called the 5' RACE reads through MiXCR, storing one row per CDR3 protein. The table lists 1.5 million to 2 million distinct CDR3 sequences, approximately 32% of them singletons. The data derive from a study of blood T cells in healthy people across ages. Overall study results and limits: Comparison with aged donors showed that long-lived donors had more naive CD4+ cells and higher diversity. With naive T cell percentage, TCR beta diversity showed a strong correlation. Older age coincided with a roughly linear decline in TCR beta diversity per million T cells.

This TCR was sampled from a woman in her twenties or thirties in good health. The material sequenced was blood.

The CDR3: CASSLGAGFNQPQHF. The CDR3 region has the DNA TGTGCCAGCAGCTTAGGGGCAGGATTCAATCAGCCCCAGCATTTT. The V call is TRBV11-2, the J call TRBJ1-5; D not resolved. The germline CDR1 and CDR2 sequences are SGHAT and FQNNGV. This CDR3 contains 15 residues. Trimming shortened V by 1 base and J by 3 bases, and 10 bases separated the two germline ends.